What follows is one TCR beta chain and its context. The antigen is unknown. The data derive from a study of cytomegalovirus exposure and HLA in healthy donors. Study-level findings and limits: TCR beta chains numbering 150 to 200 were designated cytomegalovirus-associated.

Primers included in the PCR were 60 Vbeta and 13 Jbeta primers. TCRdb's copy holds only in-frame clones and misses some; the assay was immunoSEQ multiplex PCR. The table includes about 160,000 clones, 65% to 90% detected once. The sequenced sample consisted of PBMCs. The clonotype originates from a man aged 45 to 65 in good health and CMV-seropositive.

CDR3: CASSLRQLGTQYF. The DNA for the CDR3 is TGCGCCAGCAGCTTGAGACAGTTGGGGACCCAGTACTTC. The rearrangement uses TRBV5-1 and TRBJ2-5; a possible D gene is TRBD1 (5 bases). The CDR3 runs to 13 residues. Germline values: CDR1 SGHRS, CDR2 YFSETQ. V lost 1 base and J lost 7, with 11 bases in between.